Described below is a single T cell receptor beta chain sequence and its context. Its specificity is unknown. This record belongs to a study of CXCR3-negative and CXCR3-positive naive CD8 T cells. The overall study: Per-library TRB read counts averaged about 1.5 +/- 0.3 million, adding up to 120 million to 150 million in total. Study outcomes and limitations: Memory CD8+ cells showed much lower diversity, while both naive subsets displayed comparably high diversity.

Via 5' RACE with UMI labels, TRB cDNA libraries were prepared. TCRdb reanalyzed the 5' RACE reads, giving one entry per CDR3 protein sequence and no DNA. In all, the sample yields about 23,000 distinct CDR3 sequences. CDR1 is MDHEN, CDR2 SYDVKM, per germline. The CDR3 runs 11 residues. This TCR came from a human donor in good health. Some clones in this sample may be carry-over from other donors' samples. Sequencing was carried out using memory CD8+ T cells from blood. The chain employs TRBV28 and TRBJ1-2; TCRdb indicates TRBD1, and absent DNA this call remains unverified. CDR3 region: CASSTGGGYTF.